What follows are 4 T cell receptor beta chains derived from one specimen sequenced in a study of CD8+ T cells in alopecia areata. Extraction of RNA preceded its reverse transcription into cDNA, which served as the sequencing template. Generated by immunoSEQ multiplex PCR, the TCRdb table keeps only in-frame clones and is missing some. Recorded here are more than 250,000 clones, none singletons. A panel of CD4, CD8alpha, NKG2D, NKG2ACE and other markers served to sort pooled cutaneous lymph node cells. The sequencing input was CD4+ T cells sorted from a lymph node. Source of these receptors: a C3H/HeJ mouse with alopecia areata. Mouse MHC haplotype: H2-k.

A remark on this clone: The gene names here belong to mouse. The read stops 4 residues short of the end of the CDR3; the missing end is completed from the germline J gene. The chain recombines TRBV5 with TRBJ2-7; D might be TRBD2 (6 bases). The CDR3 sequence is 14 residues long. Trimming cost V 0 bases and J 3 bases, with 9 bases left between them. The germline V gene has CDR1 LGHNA and CDR2 YNLKQL (reference sequence). CDR3 DNA (partial): TGTGCCAGCAGCCAAGAGCTGGGGATCTAT. It codes for CASSQELGIY. The whole CDR3 region reads CASSQELGIYEQYF.

This clone was seen repeatedly, ten times or more. Mouse names are used for the genes. The CDR3 end falls 4 residues outside the read, so it is completed with the germline J gene. The chain has TRBV17 and TRBJ2-7, with a tentative D call TRBD1 (5 bases). The CDR3 has 11 amino acids. Germline lookup yields CDR1 MNHDT and CDR2 YYDKIL. Incomplete CDR3 DNA: TGTGCTAGCAGTAGCAGGGAT. Its protein product is CASSSRD. The entire CDR3 protein reads CASSSRDEQYF.

This clone came up a few times. Gene names are mouse gene names. The read finishes 4 residues shy of the CDR3 end, and the germline J gene is used to complete it. This rearrangement joins TRBV1 to TRBJ2-1; 9 nucleotides match TRBD1. Germline lookup yields CDR1 NSQYPW and CDR2 LRSPGD (reference sequence). The CDR3 sequence is 15 residues long. The sequenced CDR3 bases are TGCACCTGCAGTGCAGATCCGGGACAGGGATCT. It encodes CTCSADPGQGS. The full CDR3 reads CTCSADPGQGSEQFF.

Only a few counts were recorded for this clone. Mouse germline and gene names are used. The read halts 3 residues ahead of the CDR3 end, with the missing end drawn from the germline J gene. The J gene is TRBJ1-6, the V gene TRBV13-3; no reliable D call. TRBJ1-6 is sorted into the ORF group, with uncertain function. The length of the CDR3 is 15 residues. Germline V gene data show CDR1 as NNHDY and CDR2 as SYVADS. Deletions cut 3 bases from V and 0 bases from J, with 7 bases between. CDR3 sequence reads: CASSAENSYNSPLYF. The CDR3 bases that were read are TGTGCCAGCAGTGCTGAAAATTCCTATAATTCGCCC.